The 26 T cell receptor beta chains below all came from one sample that was sequenced in a study of T cells in localized non-small cell lung cancer (dated by TCRdb to the early 2020s). Preparation of the library involved the immunoSEQ multiplex PCR assay. TCRdb obtained this table from immuneACCESS and retained in-frame rearrangements with V and J assigned. These tables miss some clones; where compared with another copy, unresolved V genes account for less than half of the shortfall, and the remainder is unexplained. The sample table lists 26,000 or so clones, roughly 89% of them with a count of one. The ten largest clones represent roughly 6.8% of the sample. Sequencing was performed on peripheral blood, taken before any cancer treatment. The receptors derive from a male donor at least 60 years old with stage I lung adenocarcinoma.

This chain connects TRBV6-1 to TRBJ2-1; 8 bases fit TRBD1. The germline gives CDR1 MNHNS, CDR2 SASEGT. V shed 2 bases, J shed 7 bases, and the junction held 7 bases outside the gene matches. The CDR3 has 15 amino acids. The CDR3 DNA reads TGTGCCAGCAGTGAATTGGGCAGGGGGCGAAATGAGCAGTTCTTC. Residues: CASSELGRGRNEQFF.

The chain carries TRBV6-5 and TRBJ2-3, with 10 bases lining up with TRBD1. V was clipped by 10 bases and J by 3 bases; unmatched bases: 10. This CDR3 has 15 residues. Germline V lookup: CDR1 MNHEY, CDR2 SVGAGI. CDR3 DNA sequence: TGTGCCACCAAGAGAGGGGACAGGGGAACAGATACGCAGTATTTT. This translates into CATKRGDRGTDTQYF.

This rearrangement joins TRBV28 to TRBJ1-3; TRBD1 matches 9 bases. The germline V gene encodes CDR1 MDHEN and CDR2 SYDVKM. CDR3 length equals 14 residues. The V gene end was trimmed by 5 bases and the J gene end by 2 bases; junction bases not matched to a gene: 1. This CDR3 is CASSTGGTGNTIYF. The CDR3 DNA is TGTGCCAGCAGTACAGGGGGCACTGGAAACACCATATATTTT.

The V gene is TRBV4-2, the J gene TRBJ1-1; D not certain. CDR1 LGHNA and CDR2 YNFKEQ come from the germline V gene. The CDR3 is 16 residues long. Deletions cut 3 bases from V and 0 bases from J, with 14 bases between. CDR3 in amino acids: CASSQDPGFLNTEAFF. The CDR3 coding sequence is TGTGCCAGCAGCCAGGACCCGGGATTTTTGAACACTGAAGCTTTCTTT.

This clone was observed a handful of times. The V gene is TRBV7-2, the J gene TRBJ1-1, with D perhaps matching TRBD1 (5 bases). Trimming removed 4 bases from V and 1 base from J, with 13 bases in between. The CDR3 totals 15 residues. Per the germline V gene, CDR1 is SGHTA and CDR2 is FQGNSA. Here the CDR3 DNA reads TGTGCCAGCAGCTATCGGGGGACGGGGAACACTGAAGCTTTCTTT. This sequence encodes CASSYRGTGNTEAFF.

The chain links TRBV9 to TRBJ2-7, with D possibly TRBD1 on 6 matching bases. Germline CDR1 and CDR2: SGDLS and YYNGEE. This CDR3 contains 14 residues. Deletions cut 3 bases from V and 0 bases from J, with 10 bases between. CDR3 region: CASSETGTSYEQYF. CDR3 in DNA: TGTGCCAGCAGCGAGACAGGAACCTCCTACGAGCAGTACTTC. Supplemented by reference TRBV9 and TRBJ2-7, the full variable domain reads DSGVTQTPKHLITATGQRVTLRCSPRSGDLSVYWYQQSLDQGLQFLIQYYNGEERAKGNILERFSAQQFPDLHSELNLSSLELGDSALYFCASSETGTSYEQYFGPGTRLTVT.

This chain links TRBV6-5 with TRBJ1-4, with D tentatively TRBD1 (5 bases). Trimming cost V 8 bases and J 8 bases, with 18 bases left between them. This CDR3 has 14 amino acids. Germline V gene lookup returns CDR1 MNHEY and CDR2 SVGAGI. CDR3 DNA: TGTGCCAGCGCCCGGGTAGGGGCCGGAGAAAAACTGTTTTTT. It is translated as CASARVGAGEKLFF.

This chain uses TRBV6-5 with TRBJ2-5; 10 bases align to TRBD2. Germline V CDR1 and CDR2: MNHEY, SVGAGI. The CDR3 spans 14 residues. The trim removed 6 bases at V and 6 bases at J, leaving 7 bases unmatched. The CDR3 DNA reads as TGTGCCAGCAGCCCCGGGACTAGCGCCAAGACCCAGTACTTC. This sequence encodes CASSPGTSAKTQYF.

This chain uses TRBV2 with TRBJ2-3; tentative D call: TRBD1 (6 bases). V was cut by 7 bases and J by 1 base, with 9 bases left in between. Germline CDR1 SNHLY, CDR2 FYNNEI. The CDR3 consists of 13 residues. The CDR3, as DNA: TGTGCCAGCACCAGGACAGGCACAGATACGCAGTATTTT. Translated: CASTRTGTDTQYF. The complete variable domain, with remaining parts taken from reference TRBV2 and TRBJ2-3, reads EPEVTQTPSHQVTQMGQEVILRCVPISNHLYFYWYRQILGQKVEFLVSFYNNEISEKSEIFDDQFSVERPDGSNFTLKIRSTKLEDSAMYFCASTRTGTDTQYFGPGTRLTVL.

This clone was detected only a few times. The CDR3 here is CASLRGTDIRYGYTF. CDR3 coding DNA: TGTGCCAGCCTAAGAGGGACAGACATAAGATATGGCTACACCTTC. The V gene is TRBV4-2, the J gene TRBJ1-2; 7 nucleotides agree with TRBD1. Per germline, CDR1 LGHNA and CDR2 YNFKEQ. The CDR3 is 15 residues long. V lost 8 bases to trimming and J lost 5 bases; unmatched junction nucleotides: 14.

This chain connects TRBV11-3 to TRBJ2-5; D is undetermined. This CDR3 is 13 amino acids long. The germline V gene has CDR1 SGHNT and CDR2 YENEEA. V was shortened by 1 base and J by 5 bases, with 8 bases between the two germline ends. The CDR3, as DNA: TGTGCCAGCAGCTTAGGGTCTGGCGAGACCCAGTACTTC. It encodes CASSLGSGETQYF.

This chain uses TRBV28 with TRBJ2-7; D remains unclear. The CDR3 runs 11 residues. V was clipped by 6 bases and J by 3 bases, with 6 bases between them. Germline CDR1 reads MDHEN; CDR2 reads SYDVKM. The CDR3 region is CASSGFYEQYF. In DNA, the CDR3 is TGTGCCAGCAGCGGCTTCTACGAGCAGTACTTC. Full variable domain (rest looked up from reference TRBV28 and TRBJ2-7): DVKVTQSSRYLVKRTGEKVFLECVQDMDHENMFWYRQDPGLGLRLIYFSYDVKMKEKGDIPEGYSVSREKKERFSLILESASTNQTSMYLCASSGFYEQYFGPGTRLTVT.

The chain has TRBV5-1 and TRBJ2-1; TRBD2 matches 12 bases. CDR1 is SGHRS, CDR2 YFSETQ, per germline. V was clipped by 4 bases and J by 5 bases; unmatched bases: 13. CDR3 length: 18 amino acids. Here the CDR3 DNA reads TGCGCCAGCAGCCTCTCGCTCTCGACTAGCGGGGGTCACAATGAGCAGTTCTTC. Encoded protein: CASSLSLSTSGGHNEQFF.

This clone was seen a single time. The chain has TRBV30 and TRBJ1-2; D gene unclear. V was cut by 2 bases and J by 0 bases, with 7 bases left in between. CDR1 and CDR2 (germline): GTSNPN, SVGIG (reference sequence). This CDR3 has 13 amino acids. DNA for the CDR3: TGTGCCTGGAGTCCATTCTCTAACTATGGCTACACCTTC. It specifies CAWSPFSNYGYTF.

The chain couples TRBV19 to TRBJ2-1; 14 bases align to TRBD2. Germline CDR1 LNHDA, CDR2 SQIVND (reference sequence). This CDR3 region has 16 residues. With 8 bases clipped from V and 13 bases from J, the junction kept 16 bases outside the gene matches. CDR3 protein: CASQDRGLAGGLSQFF. As DNA, the CDR3 is TGTGCCAGTCAAGACCGAGGACTAGCGGGGGGACTGTCCCAGTTCTTC.

The rearrangement uses TRBV27 and TRBJ2-1; TRBD2 aligns across 9 bases. The length of the CDR3 is 15 residues. Losses at the gene ends were 6 bases for V and 6 bases for J; bases not matched to a gene: 9. Germline CDR1 MNHEY, CDR2 SMNVEV (reference sequence). The CDR3 is CASSPGLASPNEQFF. DNA for the CDR3: TGTGCCAGCAGCCCCGGACTAGCGTCTCCCAATGAGCAGTTCTTC.

The chain uses TRBV27 and TRBJ1-1, with D unresolved. With 4 bases removed from V and 0 bases from J, the gap between germline ends came to 12 bases. Germline lookup yields CDR1 MNHEY and CDR2 SMNVEV (reference sequence). This CDR3 comprises 15 residues. The chain's CDR3 is CASSSRTYMNTEAFF. DNA for the CDR3: TGTGCCAGCAGTTCGCGGACCTATATGAACACTGAAGCTTTCTTT.

The rearrangement uses TRBV5-1 and TRBJ1-4, with TRBD1 matching over 9 bases. CDR1 is SGHRS and CDR2 is YFSETQ in the germline V gene. This CDR3 spans 16 amino acids. After removal of 2 bases from V and 1 base from J, the junction contained 3 bases not matched to a gene. This CDR3 reads CASSFRQGGTNEKLFF. CDR3 nucleotides: TGCGCCAGCAGCTTTCGACAGGGGGGAACTAATGAAAAACTGTTTTTT.

CDR3 DNA: TGTGCCAGCACCACCGACAGGTGGAGCGGGGAGCTGTTTTTT. The encoded protein is CASTTDRWSGELFF. The genes are TRBV7-9 and TRBJ2-2; D may be TRBD1 (6 bases). The germline gives CDR1 SEHNR, CDR2 FQNEAQ (reference sequence). The CDR3 is 14 residues long. V was pared by 7 bases and J by 7 bases, with 16 bases between.

This clone was seen more than once but under ten times. The CDR3 nucleotides read TGTGCCAGCAGCCAAGTATCTGGGTATGGAGGTGGCTACACCTTC. Its translation is CASSQVSGYGGGYTF. This chain connects TRBV14 to TRBJ1-2; D remains ambiguous. V lost 1 base to trimming and J lost 7 bases, with 16 bases between them. From germline, CDR1 is SGHDN and CDR2 FVKESK. The CDR3 has 15 amino acids.

This clone was recorded once. The chain carries TRBV5-1 and TRBJ2-5; D possibly matches TRBD1 or TRBD2 (7 bases each). The CDR3 is made up of 15 amino acids. Germline V gives CDR1 SGHRS, CDR2 YFSETQ. The V end was cut by 3 bases, the J end by 4 bases, with 16 bases between. The CDR3 DNA follows: TGCGCCAGCAGCTGGGGAGGGGGCGCAGGAGAGACCCAGTACTTC. This encodes CASSWGGGAGETQYF.

This chain uses TRBV21-1 with TRBJ1-6; the tabulated D call, TRBD1, remains unverified against the DNA. TRBV21-1 is classified as a pseudogene. This CDR3 is 21 amino acids long. The CDR3 region is CASSKDVAGQGGPGGNSPLHF. The DNA of the CDR3 is TGTGCCAGCAGCAAAGACGTCGCGGGACAGGGGGGACCCGGGGGGAATTCACCCCTCCACTTT.

The chain carries TRBV30 and TRBJ1-3; D gene uncertain. Between the trimmed V and J ends, which lost 7 bases and 0 bases, there was a span of 13 bases. From germline, CDR1 is GTSNPN and CDR2 SVGIG (reference sequence). This CDR3 region has 14 residues. In DNA form, the CDR3 reads TGTGCCTACGGGTGGCCAAACTCTGGAAACACCATATATTTT. Translating it yields CAYGWPNSGNTIYF.

CDR3 bases: TGTGCCAGCTCGCTAGCGGGGGGGAACAATGAGCAGTTCTTC. This sequence encodes CASSLAGGNNEQFF. V and J are TRBV7-2 and TRBJ2-1; TRBD2 agrees at 12 bases. The V segment lost 8 bases and the J segment 5 bases; nucleotides outside the gene matches: 4. The CDR3 length is 14 residues. CDR1 and CDR2 from the germline V gene are SGHTA and FQGNSA.

The J gene is TRBJ2-2, the V gene TRBV5-3, with 9 positions matching TRBD1. TRBV5-3 is labeled an ORF, and its function is uncertain. V was pared by 2 bases and J by 0 bases, with 14 bases of the junction left unmatched. This CDR3 has 20 amino acids. CDR3: CARSFAPGQGIGANTGELFF. DNA for the CDR3: TGTGCCAGAAGCTTTGCCCCGGGACAGGGTATAGGCGCGAACACCGGGGAGCTGTTTTTT.

This chain links TRBV28 with TRBJ1-5; TRBD1 is a possible D gene (6 bases). The CDR3 covers 14 residues. Trimming cost V 6 bases and J 4 bases, with 13 bases left between them. Germline CDR1 is MDHEN and CDR2 is SYDVKM. CDR3 in DNA: TGTGCCAGCAGCTTACCAGGGGATAATCAGCCCCAGCATTTT. Encoded protein: CASSLPGDNQPQHF.